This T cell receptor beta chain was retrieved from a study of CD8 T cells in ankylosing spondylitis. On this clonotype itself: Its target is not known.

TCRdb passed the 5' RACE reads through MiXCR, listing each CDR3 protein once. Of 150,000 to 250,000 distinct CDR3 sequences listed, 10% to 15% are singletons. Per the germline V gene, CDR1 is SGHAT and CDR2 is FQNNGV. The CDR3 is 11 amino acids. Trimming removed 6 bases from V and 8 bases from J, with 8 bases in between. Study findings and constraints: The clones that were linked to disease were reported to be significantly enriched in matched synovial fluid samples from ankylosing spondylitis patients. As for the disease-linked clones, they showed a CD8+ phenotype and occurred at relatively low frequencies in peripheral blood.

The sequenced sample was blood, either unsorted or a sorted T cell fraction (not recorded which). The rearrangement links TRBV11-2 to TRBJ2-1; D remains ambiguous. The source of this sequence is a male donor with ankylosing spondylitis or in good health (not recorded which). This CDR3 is CASSIMHEQFF. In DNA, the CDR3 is TGTGCCAGCAGTATAATGCATGAGCAGTTCTTC.